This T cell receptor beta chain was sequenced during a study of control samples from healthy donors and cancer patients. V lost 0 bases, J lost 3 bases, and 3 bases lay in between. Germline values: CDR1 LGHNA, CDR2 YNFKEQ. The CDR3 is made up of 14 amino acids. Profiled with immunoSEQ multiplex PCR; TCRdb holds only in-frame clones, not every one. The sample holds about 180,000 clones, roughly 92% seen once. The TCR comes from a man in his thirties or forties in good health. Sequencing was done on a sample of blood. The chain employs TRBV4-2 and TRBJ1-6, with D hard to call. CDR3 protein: CASSQDSYNSPLHF. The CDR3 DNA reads TGTGCCAGCAGCCAAGACAGCTATAATTCACCCCTCCACTTT.